This TCR beta chain was profiled in a study of blood T cell repertoires in COVID-19. Overall study context: T cells, B-cell-depleted T cells, or PBMCs provided the cDNA or gDNA that served as material.

Original processing notes: Counts of nucleated cells, estimated from reference gene primer amplification, were obtained. TCRdb's table, derived via immunoSEQ multiplex PCR, lists solely in-frame clones and lacks some. The V and J calls and clone size come from that table; D and trimming were worked out from the DNA. The table lists 150,000 to 200,000 clones, about 84% of them singletons. This clone occurred once. Germline V gene data show CDR1 as KGHSY and CDR2 as FQNENV. The CDR3 contains 13 residues. Trimming took off 2 bases at V and 7 bases at J, with 11 bases between the two ends. This TCR derives from a woman in her twenties or thirties with acute or convalescent COVID-19. The source material was peripheral blood. The genes are TRBV16 and TRBJ1-2; D might be TRBD1 (5 bases). The CDR3 nucleotides read TGTGCCAGCAGCCAAAGCCCGGACACTGGCTACACCTTC. Translation gives CASSQSPDTGYTF.